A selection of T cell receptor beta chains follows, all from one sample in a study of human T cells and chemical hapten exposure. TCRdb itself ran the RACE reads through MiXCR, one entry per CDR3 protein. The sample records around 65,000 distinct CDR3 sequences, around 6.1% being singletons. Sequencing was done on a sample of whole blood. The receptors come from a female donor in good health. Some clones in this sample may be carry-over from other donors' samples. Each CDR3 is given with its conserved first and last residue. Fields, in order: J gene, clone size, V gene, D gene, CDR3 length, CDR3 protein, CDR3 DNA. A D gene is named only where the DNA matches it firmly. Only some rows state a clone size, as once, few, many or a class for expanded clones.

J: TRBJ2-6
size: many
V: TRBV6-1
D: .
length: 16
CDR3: CASSMGESSGANVLTF
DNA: TGTGCCAGCAGTATGGGCGAGAGCTCTGGGGCCAACGTCCTGACTTTC

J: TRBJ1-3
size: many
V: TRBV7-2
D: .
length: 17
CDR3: CASSLAGLRDTKNTIYF
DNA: TGTGCCAGCAGCTTAGCGGGCTTAAGGGATACGAAAAACACCATATATTTT

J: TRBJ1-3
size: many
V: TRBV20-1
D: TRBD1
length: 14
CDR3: CSAPTGGAGNTIYF
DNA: TGCAGTGCCCCGACAGGGGGCGCGGGAAACACCATATATTTT

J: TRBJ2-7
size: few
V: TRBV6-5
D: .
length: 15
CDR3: CASSSSPRGAYEQYF
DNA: TGTGCCAGCAGTTCCTCGCCAAGGGGGGCCTACGAGCAGTACTTC

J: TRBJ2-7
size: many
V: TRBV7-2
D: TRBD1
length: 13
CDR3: CASSSDRSYEQYF
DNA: TGTGCCAGCAGCTCGGACAGGTCCTACGAGCAGTACTTC

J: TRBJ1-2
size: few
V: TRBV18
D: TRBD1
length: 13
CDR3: CASSPDREGGYTF
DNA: TGTGCCAGCTCCCCGGACAGGGAGGGAGGCTACACCTTC

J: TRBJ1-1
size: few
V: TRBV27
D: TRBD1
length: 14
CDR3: CASSFSGGLSEAFF
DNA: TGTGCCAGCAGTTTTTCAGGGGGCCTGAGTGAAGCTTTCTTT

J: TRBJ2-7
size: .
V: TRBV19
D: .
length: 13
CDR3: CASSLTSSYEQYF
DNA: TGTGCCAGTAGTCTGACTAGTTCCTACGAGCAGTACTTC

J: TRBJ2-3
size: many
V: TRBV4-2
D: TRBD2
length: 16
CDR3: CASSLVSGRATDTQYF
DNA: TGTGCCAGCAGCCTTGTCAGCGGGAGGGCCACAGATACGCAGTATTTT

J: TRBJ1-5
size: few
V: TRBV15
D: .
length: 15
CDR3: CATSRAGRTHQPQHF
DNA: TGTGCCACCAGCAGAGCGGGCAGAACTCATCAGCCCCAGCATTTT

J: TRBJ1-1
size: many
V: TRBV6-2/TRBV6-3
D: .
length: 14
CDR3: CATSEQDINTEAFF
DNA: TGTGCCACGAGTGAGCAGGACATAAACACTGAAGCTTTCTTT

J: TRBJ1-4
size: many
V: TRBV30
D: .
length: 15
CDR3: CAWSEPQGRGEKLFF
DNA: TGTGCCTGGAGCGAACCTCAGGGGAGAGGAGAAAAACTGTTTTTT

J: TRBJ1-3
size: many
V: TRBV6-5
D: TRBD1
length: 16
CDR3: CASSYSTGADGNTIYF
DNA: TGTGCCAGCAGTTACTCGACAGGGGCGGACGGAAACACCATATATTTT

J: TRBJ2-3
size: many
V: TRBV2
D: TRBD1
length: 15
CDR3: CASSSLGQGGDTQYF
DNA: TGTGCCAGCAGTTCTCTAGGACAGGGAGGCGATACGCAGTATTTT

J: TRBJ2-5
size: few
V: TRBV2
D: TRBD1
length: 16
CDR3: CASSTGQGASQETQYF
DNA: TGTGCCAGCAGTACCGGACAGGGGGCGAGTCAAGAGACCCAGTACTTC

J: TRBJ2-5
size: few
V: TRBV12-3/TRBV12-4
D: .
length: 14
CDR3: CASSLGHGQETQYF
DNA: TGTGCCAGCAGTTTAGGTCACGGCCAAGAGACCCAGTACTTC

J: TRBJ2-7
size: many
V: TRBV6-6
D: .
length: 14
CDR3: CASSPDLSAYEQYF
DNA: TGTGCCAGCAGTCCTGACCTCTCAGCCTACGAGCAGTACTTC

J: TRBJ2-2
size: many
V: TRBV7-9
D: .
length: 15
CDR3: CASSLRAPPTGELFF
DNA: TGTGCCAGCAGCTTACGGGCCCCCCCAACCGGGGAGCTGTTTTTT

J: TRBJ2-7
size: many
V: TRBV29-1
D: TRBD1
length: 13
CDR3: CSVQDTGGSEQYF
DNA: TGCAGCGTGCAAGATACAGGGGGCAGCGAGCAGTACTTC

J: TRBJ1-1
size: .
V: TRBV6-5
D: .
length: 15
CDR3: CASSYAPQGNTEAFF
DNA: TGTGCCAGCAGTTACGCACCTCAAGGTAACACTGAAGCTTTCTTT

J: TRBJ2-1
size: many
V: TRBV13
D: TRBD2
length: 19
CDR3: CASSLGWQGLAGGLDEQFF
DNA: TGTGCCAGCAGCTTAGGGTGGCAAGGACTAGCGGGAGGGTTGGATGAGCAGTTCTTC

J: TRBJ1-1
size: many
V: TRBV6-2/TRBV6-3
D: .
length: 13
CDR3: CASRSSDSPEAFF
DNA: TGTGCCAGCAGATCTTCGGACTCCCCTGAAGCTTTCTTT

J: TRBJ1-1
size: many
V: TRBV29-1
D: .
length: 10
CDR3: CSDEGVSAFF
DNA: TGCAGCGACGAAGGAGTTAGCGCTTTCTTT

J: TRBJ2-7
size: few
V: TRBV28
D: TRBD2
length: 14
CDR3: CAAQSGGNTYEQYF
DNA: TGTGCCGCTCAGTCGGGAGGGAACACCTACGAGCAGTACTTC

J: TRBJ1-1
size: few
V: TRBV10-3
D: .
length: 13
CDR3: CAISEKMNTEAFF
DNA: TGTGCCATCAGTGAGAAGATGAACACTGAAGCTTTCTTT

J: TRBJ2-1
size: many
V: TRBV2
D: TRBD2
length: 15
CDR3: CASSEGGLADNEQFF
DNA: TGTGCCAGCAGTGAAGGAGGACTAGCGGACAATGAGCAGTTCTTC

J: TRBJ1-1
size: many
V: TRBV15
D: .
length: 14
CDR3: CATSIAGMNTEAFF
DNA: TGTGCCACCAGCATTGCAGGGATGAACACTGAAGCTTTCTTT

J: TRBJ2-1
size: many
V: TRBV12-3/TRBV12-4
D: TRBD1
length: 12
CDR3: CACRDRGNEQFF
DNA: TGTGCCTGCCGGGACAGGGGCAATGAGCAGTTCTTC

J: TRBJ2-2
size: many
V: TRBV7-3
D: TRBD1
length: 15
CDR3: CASSRDRGSTGELFF
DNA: TGTGCCAGCAGCCGCGACAGGGGATCAACCGGGGAGCTGTTTTTT

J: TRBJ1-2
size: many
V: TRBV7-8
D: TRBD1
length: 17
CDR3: CASSLETRGPTNYGYTF
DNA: TGTGCCAGCAGCTTAGAAACGAGGGGGCCCACTAACTATGGCTACACCTTC

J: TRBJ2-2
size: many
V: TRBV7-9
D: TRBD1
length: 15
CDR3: CASRMGQTNTGELFF
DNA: TGTGCCAGCAGGATGGGACAGACGAACACCGGGGAGCTGTTTTTT

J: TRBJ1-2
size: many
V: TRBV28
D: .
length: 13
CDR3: CASSLKEDYGYTF
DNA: TGTGCCAGCAGTTTGAAGGAGGACTATGGCTACACCTTC

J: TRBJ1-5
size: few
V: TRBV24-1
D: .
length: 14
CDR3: CATSDDSSNQPQHF
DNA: TGTGCCACCAGTGATGACAGTAGCAATCAGCCCCAGCATTTT

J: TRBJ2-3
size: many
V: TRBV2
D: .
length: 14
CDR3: CATVRDSSTDTQYF
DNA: TGTGCCACCGTCCGGGACTCTAGCACAGATACGCAGTATTTT

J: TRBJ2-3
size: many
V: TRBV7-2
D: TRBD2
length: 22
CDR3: CASSLDRPLTSGDVRLTDTQYF
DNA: TGTGCCAGCAGCTTAGACCGCCCCCTCACTAGCGGGGACGTCAGACTCACAGATACGCAGTATTTT

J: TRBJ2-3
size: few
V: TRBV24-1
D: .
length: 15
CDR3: CATSDPTVSTDTQYF
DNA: TGTGCCACCAGTGATCCCACGGTTTCCACAGATACGCAGTATTTT

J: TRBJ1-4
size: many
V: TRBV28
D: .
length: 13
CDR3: CASSLRSREKLFF
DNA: TGTGCCAGCAGTTTGCGGAGTCGTGAAAAACTGTTTTTT

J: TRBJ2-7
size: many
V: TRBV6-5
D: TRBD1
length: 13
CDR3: CASSGQGQNEQYF
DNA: TGTGCCAGCAGTGGACAGGGGCAGAACGAGCAGTACTTC

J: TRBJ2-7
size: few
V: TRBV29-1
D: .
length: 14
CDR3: CSVEVRLGSYEQYF
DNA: TGCAGCGTTGAAGTCCGGTTAGGCTCCTACGAGCAGTACTTC

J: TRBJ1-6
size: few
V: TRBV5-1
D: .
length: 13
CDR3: CASSLGGNSPLHF
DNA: TGCGCCAGCAGCTTGGGCGGAAATTCACCCCTCCACTTT

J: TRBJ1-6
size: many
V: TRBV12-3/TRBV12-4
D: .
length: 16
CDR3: CASSLVRDTLLKPLHF
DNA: TGTGCCAGCAGTTTGGTTCGGGACACCCTTTTGAAGCCCCTCCACTTT

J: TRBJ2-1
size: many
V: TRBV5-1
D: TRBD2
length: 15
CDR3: CASSKSGKSDNEQFF
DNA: TGCGCCAGCAGCAAGAGCGGGAAGTCTGACAATGAGCAGTTCTTC

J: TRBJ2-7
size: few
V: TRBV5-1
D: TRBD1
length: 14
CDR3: CASSSGTVRGEQYF
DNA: TGCGCCAGCAGCTCGGGGACAGTTAGGGGCGAGCAGTACTTC

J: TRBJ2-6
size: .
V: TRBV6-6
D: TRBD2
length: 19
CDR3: CASSAPGLAGLSGANVLTF
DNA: TGTGCCAGCAGTGCTCCGGGACTAGCGGGACTCTCTGGGGCCAACGTCCTGACTTTC

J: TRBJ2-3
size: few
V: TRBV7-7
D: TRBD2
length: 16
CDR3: CASSTGLAGVADTQYF
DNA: TGTGCTAGCAGCACGGGACTAGCGGGAGTCGCAGATACGCAGTATTTT

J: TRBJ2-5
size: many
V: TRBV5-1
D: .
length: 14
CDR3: CASSPGTRQETQYF
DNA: TGCGCCAGCAGTCCCGGGACCAGACAAGAGACCCAGTACTTC

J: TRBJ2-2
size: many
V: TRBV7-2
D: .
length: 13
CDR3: CASRRTSSTGLFF
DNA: TGTGCCAGCAGGCGTACTAGCTCTACAGGGCTGTTTTTT

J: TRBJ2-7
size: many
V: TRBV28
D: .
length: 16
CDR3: CASSFVPGLSSYEQYF
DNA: TGTGCCAGCAGTTTTGTTCCCGGCCTAAGCTCCTACGAGCAGTACTTC

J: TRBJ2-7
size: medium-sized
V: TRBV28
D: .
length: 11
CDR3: CASSNFYEQYF
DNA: TGTGCCAGCAGCAACTTTTACGAGCAGTACTTC